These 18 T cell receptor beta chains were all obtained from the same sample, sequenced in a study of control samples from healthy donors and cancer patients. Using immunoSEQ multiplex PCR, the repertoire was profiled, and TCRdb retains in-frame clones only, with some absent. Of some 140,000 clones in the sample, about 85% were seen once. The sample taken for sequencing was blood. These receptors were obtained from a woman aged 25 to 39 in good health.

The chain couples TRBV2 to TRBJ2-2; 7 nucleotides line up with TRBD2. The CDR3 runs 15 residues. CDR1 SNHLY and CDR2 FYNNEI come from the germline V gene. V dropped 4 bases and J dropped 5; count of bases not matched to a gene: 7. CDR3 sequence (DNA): TGTGCCAGCAGTGGGACGGGCGGGAGAACCGGGGAGCTGTTTTTT. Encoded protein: CASSGTGGRTGELFF.

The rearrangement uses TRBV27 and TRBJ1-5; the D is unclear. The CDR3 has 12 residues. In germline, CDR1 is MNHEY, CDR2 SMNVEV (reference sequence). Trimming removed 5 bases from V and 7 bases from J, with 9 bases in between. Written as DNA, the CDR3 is TGTGCCAGCAGTCCCAATAAACAGCCCCAGCATTTT. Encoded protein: CASSPNKQPQHF.

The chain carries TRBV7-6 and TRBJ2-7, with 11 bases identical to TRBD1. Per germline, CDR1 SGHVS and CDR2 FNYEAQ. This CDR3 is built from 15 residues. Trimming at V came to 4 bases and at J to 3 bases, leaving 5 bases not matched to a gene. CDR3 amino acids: CASSSGGTGGYEQYF. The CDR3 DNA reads TGTGCCAGCAGCTCTGGTGGGACAGGGGGCTACGAGCAGTACTTC.

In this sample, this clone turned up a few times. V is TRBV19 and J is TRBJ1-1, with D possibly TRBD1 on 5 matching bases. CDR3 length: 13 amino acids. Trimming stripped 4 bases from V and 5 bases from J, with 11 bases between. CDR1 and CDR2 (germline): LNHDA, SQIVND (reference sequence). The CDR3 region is CASSNLGRTEAFF. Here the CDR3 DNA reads TGTGCCAGTAGTAATCTGGGACGGACTGAAGCTTTCTTT. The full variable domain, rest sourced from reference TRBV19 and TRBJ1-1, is DGGITQSPKYLFRKEGQNVTLSCEQNLNHDAMYWYRQDPGQGLRLIYYSQIVNDFQKGDIAEGYSVSREKKESFPLTVTSAQKNPTAFYLCASSNLGRTEAFFGQGTRLTVV.

The chain's CDR3 is CASSYSSGNEQFF. CDR3 DNA sequence: TGTGCCAGCAGTTACTCGAGTGGGAATGAGCAGTTCTTC. The chain recombines TRBV6-6 with TRBJ2-1; D remains ambiguous. V was pared by 0 bases and J by 7 bases, with 7 bases between. The CDR3 loop spans 13 amino acids. From germline, CDR1 is MNHNY and CDR2 SVGAGI (reference sequence).

The CDR3 region has the DNA TGCAGCGCGGGATCAGGGAGCGCTTTCTTT. Its protein product is CSAGSGSAFF. The V gene is TRBV29-1, the J gene TRBJ1-1; a possible D gene is TRBD1 (5 bases). The CDR3 length is 10 residues. Germline V gene lookup returns CDR1 SQVTM and CDR2 ANQGSEA. V shed 7 bases and J shed 11 bases, with 14 bases lying between them.

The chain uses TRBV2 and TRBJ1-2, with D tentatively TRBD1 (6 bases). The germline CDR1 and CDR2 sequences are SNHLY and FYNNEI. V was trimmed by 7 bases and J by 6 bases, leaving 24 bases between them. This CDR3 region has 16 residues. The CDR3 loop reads CASNPDEGVVYDGYTF. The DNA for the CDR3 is TGTGCCAGCAACCCAGACGAGGGGGTTGTCTATGATGGCTACACCTTC.

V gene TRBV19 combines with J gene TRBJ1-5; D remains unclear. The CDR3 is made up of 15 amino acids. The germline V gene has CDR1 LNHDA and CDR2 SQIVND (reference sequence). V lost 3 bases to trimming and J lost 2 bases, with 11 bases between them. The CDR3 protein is CASSINVAGNQPQHF. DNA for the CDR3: TGTGCCAGTAGTATCAATGTGGCAGGCAATCAGCCCCAGCATTTT.

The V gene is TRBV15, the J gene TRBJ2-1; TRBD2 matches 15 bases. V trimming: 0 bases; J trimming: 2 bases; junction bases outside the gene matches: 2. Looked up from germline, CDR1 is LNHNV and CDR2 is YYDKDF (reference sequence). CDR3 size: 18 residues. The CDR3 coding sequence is TGTGCCACCAGCAGAGAGGGGACTAGCGGGAGGACCTACAATGAGCAGTTCTTC. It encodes CATSREGTSGRTYNEQFF. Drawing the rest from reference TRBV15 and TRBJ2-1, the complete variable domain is DAMVIQNPRYQVTQFGKPVTLSCSQTLNHNVMYWYQQKSSQAPKLLFHYYDKDFNNEADTPDNFQSRRPNTSFCFLDIRSPGLGDTAMYLCATSREGTSGRTYNEQFFGPGTRLTVL.

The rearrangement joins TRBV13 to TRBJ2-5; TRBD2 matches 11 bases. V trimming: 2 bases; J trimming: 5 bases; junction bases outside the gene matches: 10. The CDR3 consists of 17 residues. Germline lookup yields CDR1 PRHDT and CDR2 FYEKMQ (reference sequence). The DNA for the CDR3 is TGTGCCAGCAGCTTACCCCTACTAGCGGGAGAAGACGAGACCCAGTACTTC. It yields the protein CASSLPLLAGEDETQYF.

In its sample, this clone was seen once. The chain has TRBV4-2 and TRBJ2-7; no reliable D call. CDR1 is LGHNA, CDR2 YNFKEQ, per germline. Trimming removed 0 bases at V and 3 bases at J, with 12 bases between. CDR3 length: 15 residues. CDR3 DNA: TGTGCCAGCAGCCAAGAGACATTCGAGATCTACGAGCAGTACTTC. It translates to CASSQETFEIYEQYF.

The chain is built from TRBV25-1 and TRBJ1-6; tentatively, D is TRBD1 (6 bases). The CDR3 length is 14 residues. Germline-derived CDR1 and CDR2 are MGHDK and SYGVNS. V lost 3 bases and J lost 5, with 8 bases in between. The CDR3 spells CASSDHRDNSPLHF. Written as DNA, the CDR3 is TGTGCCAGCAGTGATCACAGGGATAATTCACCCCTCCACTTT.

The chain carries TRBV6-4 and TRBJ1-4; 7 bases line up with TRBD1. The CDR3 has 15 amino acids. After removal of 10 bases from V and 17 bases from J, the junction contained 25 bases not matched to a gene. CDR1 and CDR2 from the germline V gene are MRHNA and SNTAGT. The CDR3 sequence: CANPRGRGASYRLFF. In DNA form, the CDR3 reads TGTGCCAACCCCCGGGGCAGGGGGGCTAGTTATAGACTCTTTTTT.

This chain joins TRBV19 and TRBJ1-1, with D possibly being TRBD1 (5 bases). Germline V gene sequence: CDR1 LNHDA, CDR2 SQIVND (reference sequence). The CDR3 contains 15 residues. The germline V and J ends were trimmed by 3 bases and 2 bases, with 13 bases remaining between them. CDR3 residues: CASSILVGGNTEAFF. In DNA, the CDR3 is TGTGCCAGTAGTATTCTGGTGGGGGGAAACACTGAAGCTTTCTTT. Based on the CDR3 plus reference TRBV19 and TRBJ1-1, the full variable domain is DGGITQSPKYLFRKEGQNVTLSCEQNLNHDAMYWYRQDPGQGLRLIYYSQIVNDFQKGDIAEGYSVSREKKESFPLTVTSAQKNPTAFYLCASSILVGGNTEAFFGQGTRLTVV.

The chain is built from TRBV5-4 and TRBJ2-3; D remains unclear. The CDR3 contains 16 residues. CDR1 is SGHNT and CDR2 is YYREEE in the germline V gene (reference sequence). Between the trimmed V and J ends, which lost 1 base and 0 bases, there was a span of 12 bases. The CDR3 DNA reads TGTGCCAGCAGCTTGAGGATATCCCAAAGCACAGATACGCAGTATTTT. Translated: CASSLRISQSTDTQYF. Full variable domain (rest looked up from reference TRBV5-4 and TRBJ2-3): ETGVTQSPTHLIKTRGQQVTLRCSSQSGHNTVSWYQQALGQGPQFIFQYYREEENGRGNFPPRFSGLQFPNYSSELNVNALELDDSALYLCASSLRISQSTDTQYFGPGTRLTVL.

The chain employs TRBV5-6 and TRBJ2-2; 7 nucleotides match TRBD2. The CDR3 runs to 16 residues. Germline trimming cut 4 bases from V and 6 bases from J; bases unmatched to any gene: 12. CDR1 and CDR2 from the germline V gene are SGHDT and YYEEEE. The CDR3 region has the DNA TGTGCCAGCAGCATGGAAGCGGGAACTGTACCCGGGGAGCTGTTTTTT. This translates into CASSMEAGTVPGELFF.

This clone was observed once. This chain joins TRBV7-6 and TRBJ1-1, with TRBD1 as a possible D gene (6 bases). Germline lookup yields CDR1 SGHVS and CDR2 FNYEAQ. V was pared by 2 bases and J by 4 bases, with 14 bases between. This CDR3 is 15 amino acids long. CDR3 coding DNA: TGTGCCAGCAGCTTATTAAGGGGGGCCGGCACTGAAGCTTTCTTT. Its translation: CASSLLRGAGTEAFF.

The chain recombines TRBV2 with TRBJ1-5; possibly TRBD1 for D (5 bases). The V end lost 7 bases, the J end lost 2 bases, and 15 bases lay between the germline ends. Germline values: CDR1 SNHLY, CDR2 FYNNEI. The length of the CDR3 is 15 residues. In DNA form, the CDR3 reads TGTGCCAGCACCAGTCAGGGCAAGGGCAATCAGCCCCAGCATTTT. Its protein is CASTSQGKGNQPQHF.